These 18 T cell receptor beta chains were sequenced from one sample in a study of T cells in localized non-small cell lung cancer. Generated by immunoSEQ multiplex PCR, the TCRdb table keeps only in-frame clones and is missing some. Among tens of thousands of clones, about 90% were seen once, and the ten largest hold less than 25%. The sequences come from peripheral blood, collected before any cancer treatment. Source of these receptors: a man aged 40-75 years with stage I squamous cell lung carcinoma.

The chain recombines TRBV9 with TRBJ2-7, with a possible D match to TRBD2 (6 bases). The V gene's germline CDR1 is SGDLS and CDR2 YYNGEE. There are 12 residues in the CDR3. Trimming shortened V by 7 bases and J by 5 bases, and 13 bases separated the two germline ends. The CDR3 DNA sequence: TGTGCCAGCCAGGGAGGCGGGCACGAGCAGTACTTC. It translates to CASQGGGHEQYF.

This chain joins TRBV27 and TRBJ2-6, with 12 bases fitting TRBD2. Germline CDR1 reads MNHEY; CDR2 reads SMNVEV (reference sequence). Unmatched junction bases numbered 6, after V lost 4 bases and J lost 2 bases. This CDR3 is 18 amino acids long. CDR3 residues: CASSSPGLAGAGANVLTF. The CDR3 DNA is TGTGCCAGCAGTTCCCCGGGACTAGCGGGCGCTGGGGCCAACGTCCTGACTTTC. Filled out from reference TRBV27 and TRBJ2-6, the complete variable domain reads EAQVTQNPRYLITVTGKKLTVTCSQNMNHEYMSWYRQDPGLGLRQIYYSMNVEVTDKGDVPEGYKVSRKEKRNFPLILESPSPNQTSLYFCASSSPGLAGAGANVLTFGAGSRLTVL.

The V and J genes are TRBV30 and TRBJ2-7; D gene ambiguous. V was pared by 4 bases and J by 2 bases, with 18 bases between. Germline CDR1 and CDR2: GTSNPN and SVGIG (reference sequence). The CDR3 sequence is 15 residues long. CDR3 sequence (DNA): TGTGCCTGGACTTGGAGCGCCCGGCCCACCTACGAGCAGTACTTC. It is translated as CAWTWSARPTYEQYF.

The chain employs TRBV28 and TRBJ1-5, with D possibly matching TRBD1 (5 bases). Germline V gene sequence: CDR1 MDHEN, CDR2 SYDVKM. The V end lost 6 bases, the J end lost 8 bases, and 14 bases lay between the germline ends. The CDR3 totals 13 residues. As DNA, the CDR3 is TGTGCCAGCAGCGGGGGAGGACGAGAGCCCCAGCATTTT. It specifies CASSGGGREPQHF.

The rearrangement joins TRBV11-3 to TRBJ2-3, with 8 bases identical to TRBD2. Germline lookup yields CDR1 SGHNT and CDR2 YENEEA. The CDR3 loop spans 14 amino acids. The V and J ends lost 3 bases and 8 bases, in that order; junction bases with no gene match: 7. CDR3 amino acids: CASSLTSGSVTQYF. The CDR3 nucleotides read TGTGCCAGCAGCTTGACGAGCGGGAGCGTTACGCAGTATTTT.

As DNA, the CDR3 is TGTGCCAGTAGTATCGTCCGACTAACTAATGAAAAACTGTTTTTT. Translation: CASSIVRLTNEKLFF. The J gene is TRBJ1-4, the V gene TRBV19; D not certain. Looked up from germline, CDR1 is LNHDA and CDR2 is SQIVND (reference sequence). This CDR3 has 15 amino acids. The ends were cut back, 3 bases at V and 1 base at J, with 9 bases in the middle.

V is TRBV18 and J is TRBJ2-3; 8 nucleotides match TRBD1. CDR1 is KGHSH and CDR2 is LQKENI in the germline V gene. V trimming: 2 bases; J trimming: 10 bases; junction bases outside the gene matches: 8. CDR3 length: 14 residues. The chain's CDR3 is CASSPGQGMDPQYF. The DNA of the CDR3 is TGTGCCAGCTCACCAGGACAGGGTATGGACCCGCAGTATTTT.

The genes are TRBV28 and TRBJ1-3; 11 bases agree with TRBD1. Losses at the gene ends were 5 bases for V and 0 bases for J; bases not matched to a gene: 9. There are 18 residues in the CDR3. Germline V gene lookup returns CDR1 MDHEN and CDR2 SYDVKM. CDR3 sequence reads: CASSLPGQGVTSGNTIYF. The CDR3 DNA reads TGTGCCAGCAGTCTACCGGGACAGGGGGTTACCTCTGGAAACACCATATATTTT.

The J gene is TRBJ1-2, the V gene TRBV11-2; D gene unclear. Germline V gene lookup returns CDR1 SGHAT and CDR2 FQNNGV. This CDR3 comprises 15 residues. Trimming took 4 bases from V and 0 from J, leaving 12 bases between them. The CDR3 reads CASSSEGRANYGYTF. CDR3 coding DNA: TGTGCCAGCAGCTCTGAAGGAAGGGCTAACTATGGCTACACCTTC.

The chain couples TRBV28 to TRBJ2-7, with D perhaps TRBD2 (5 bases). Trimming took 6 bases from V and 3 from J, leaving 18 bases between them. The CDR3 is made up of 15 amino acids. Per germline, CDR1 MDHEN and CDR2 SYDVKM. The CDR3 spells CASRFGKVRGYEQYF. The CDR3 region has the DNA TGTGCCAGCAGGTTCGGGAAAGTTCGGGGCTACGAGCAGTACTTC.

The chain uses TRBV11-2 and TRBJ2-5; D is ambiguous. Trimming took 0 bases from V and 2 from J, leaving 7 bases between them. Looked up from germline, CDR1 is SGHAT and CDR2 is FQNNGV. This CDR3 is built from 14 residues. The CDR3 nucleotides are TGTGCCAGCAGCTTAGATGTGGGGCAAGAGACCCAGTACTTC. Translated: CASSLDVGQETQYF. Using reference TRBV11-2 and TRBJ2-5 for the parts outside the CDR3, the full variable domain is EAGVAQSPRYKIIEKRQSVAFWCNPISGHATLYWYQQILGQGPKLLIQFQNNGVVDDSQLPKDRFSAERLKGVDSTLKIQPAKLEDSAVYLCASSLDVGQETQYFGPGTRLLVL.

This chain connects TRBV6-1 to TRBJ2-1, with D possibly TRBD1 on 5 matching bases. There are 16 residues in the CDR3. Trimming stripped 2 bases from V and 1 base from J, with 12 bases between. From germline, CDR1 is MNHNS and CDR2 SASEGT. CDR3 nucleotide sequence: TGTGCCAGCAGTGAATCCGGCAGACAGTCCTACAATGAGCAGTTCTTC. Translating it yields CASSESGRQSYNEQFF.

This rearrangement joins TRBV7-8 to TRBJ2-1; D gene unclear. Germline V gene data show CDR1 as SGHVS and CDR2 as FQNEAQ. The CDR3 contains 16 residues. V was pared by 1 base and J by 2 bases, with 12 bases between. The CDR3 sequence is CASSLEAQGAYNEQFF. In DNA form, the CDR3 reads TGTGCCAGCAGCTTAGAGGCCCAAGGCGCCTACAATGAGCAGTTCTTC.

This chain connects TRBV6-1 to TRBJ2-6; D possibly corresponds to TRBD1 (5 bases). Trimming left V 5 bases short and J 2 bases short, with 10 bases between. Germline-derived CDR1 and CDR2 are MNHNS and SASEGT. This CDR3 has 15 residues. The CDR3 DNA reads TGTGCCAGCAGTCTCGACAGTGCTGGGGCCAACGTCCTGACTTTC. As protein: CASSLDSAGANVLTF.

This chain connects TRBV28 to TRBJ1-1; 7 nucleotides line up with TRBD1. V lost 7 bases, J lost 1 base, and 9 bases stayed unmatched. In germline, CDR1 is MDHEN, CDR2 SYDVKM. CDR3 size: 15 residues. For the CDR3, the DNA is TGTGCCAGCACCCTGATAGCAGGGGGGAACACTGAAGCTTTCTTT. Translating it yields CASTLIAGGNTEAFF.

This sequence joins TRBV28 and TRBJ2-7, with 10 bases fitting TRBD1. The CDR3 has 15 amino acids. Germline CDR1 reads MDHEN; CDR2 reads SYDVKM. After removal of 6 bases from V and 5 bases from J, the junction contained 10 bases not matched to a gene. CDR3 protein: CASSPTGTGVNEQYF. CDR3 coding DNA: TGTGCCAGCAGCCCAACCGGGACAGGGGTCAACGAGCAGTACTTC.

This chain connects TRBV10-3 to TRBJ2-5; 13 bases agree with TRBD2. This CDR3 comprises 18 residues. Trimming at V came to 2 bases and at J to 4 bases, leaving 10 bases not matched to a gene. The germline V gene has CDR1 ENHRY and CDR2 SYGVKD. CDR3 bases: TGTGCCATCAGTGAGCCCCTCGGACTAGCGGGAGAGGCAGAGACCCAGTACTTC. It codes for CAISEPLGLAGEAETQYF.

This clone was found once. This sequence joins TRBV27 and TRBJ1-6; D uncertain. The CDR3 covers 13 residues. CDR1 and CDR2 from the germline V gene are MNHEY and SMNVEV (reference sequence). V shed 3 bases and J shed 7 bases, with 7 bases lying between them. CDR3 sequence: CASSFPPNSPLHF. In DNA form, the CDR3 reads TGTGCCAGCAGTTTCCCCCCGAATTCACCCCTCCACTTT.